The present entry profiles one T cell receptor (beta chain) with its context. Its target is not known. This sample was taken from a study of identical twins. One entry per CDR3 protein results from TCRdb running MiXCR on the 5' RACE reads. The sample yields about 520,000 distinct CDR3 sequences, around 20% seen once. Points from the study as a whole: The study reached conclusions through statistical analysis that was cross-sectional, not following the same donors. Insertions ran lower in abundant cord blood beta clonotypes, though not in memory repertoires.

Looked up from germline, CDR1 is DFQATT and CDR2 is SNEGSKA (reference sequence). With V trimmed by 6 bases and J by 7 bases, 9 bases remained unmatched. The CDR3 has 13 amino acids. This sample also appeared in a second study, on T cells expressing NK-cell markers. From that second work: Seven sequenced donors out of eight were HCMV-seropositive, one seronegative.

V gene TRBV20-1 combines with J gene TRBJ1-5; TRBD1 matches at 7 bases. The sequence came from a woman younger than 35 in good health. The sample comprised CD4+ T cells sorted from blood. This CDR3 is CSARGQVGQPQHF. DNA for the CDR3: TGCAGTGCCCGCGGACAGGTGGGGCAGCCCCAGCATTTT.